This section outlines one T cell receptor (beta chain) sequence together with its context. What it binds is unknown. Naive CD4+ cells had CD25+ Tregs removed. Study conclusions and caveats: Greatest tumor Treg TCR overlap was with tumor naive CD4+ cells. Tumor memory CD4+ T cell TCR gene usage was found to cluster with blood and lymph node memory CD4+ cells and with lymph node naive CD4+ cells.

Germline lookup yields CDR1 GTSNPN and CDR2 SVGIG (reference sequence). V lost 2 bases and J lost 9, with 17 bases in between. CDR3 size: 14 residues. Constant-region reverse primers amplified full-length variable regions, followed by semi-nested Nested Universal Primer A PCR. TCRdb reprocessed the 5' RACE reads via MiXCR and lists one record per CDR3 protein. There are nearly 55,000 distinct CDR3 sequences in the sample; approximately 17% occur only once, and 2% to 2.5% lies in the top ten. The sequenced sample was naive CD4+ T cells sorted from blood. Subset of the sample: naive CD4+ T cells, CD4+CD45RA+CD25-. The sequence was obtained from a female donor with breast cancer. The V gene is TRBV30, the J gene TRBJ2-1, with D perhaps TRBD1 or TRBD2 (5 bases each). The CDR3 reads CAWSKGTGRGEQFF. The CDR3 nucleotides read TGTGCCTGGAGTAAGGGGACGGGACGGGGTGAGCAGTTCTTC.